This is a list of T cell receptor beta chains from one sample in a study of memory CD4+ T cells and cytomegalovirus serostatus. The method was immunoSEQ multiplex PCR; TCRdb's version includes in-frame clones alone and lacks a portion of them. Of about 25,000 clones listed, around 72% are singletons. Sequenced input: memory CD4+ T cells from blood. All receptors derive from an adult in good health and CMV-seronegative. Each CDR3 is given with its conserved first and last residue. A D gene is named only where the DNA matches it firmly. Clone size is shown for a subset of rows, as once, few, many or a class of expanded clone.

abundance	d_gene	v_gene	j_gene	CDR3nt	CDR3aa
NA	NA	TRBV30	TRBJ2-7	TGTGCCTGGAGTGGAGGCCTTTACGAGCAGTACTTC	CAWSGGLYEQYF
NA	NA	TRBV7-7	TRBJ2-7	TGTGCTAGCAGCCTCGGGGAGTACTACGAGCAGTACTTC	CASSLGEYYEQYF
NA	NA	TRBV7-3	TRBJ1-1	TGTGCCAGCAGCTTGTCCGGCGACACTGAAGCTTTCTTT	CASSLSGDTEAFF
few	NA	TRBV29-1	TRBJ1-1	TGCAGCACAAACAACCGGGGGATGAACACTGAAGCTTTCTTT	CSTNNRGMNTEAFF
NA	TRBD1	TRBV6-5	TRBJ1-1	TGTGCCAGCAGTACAAGGACAGGTGAAGCTTTCTTT	CASSTRTGEAFF
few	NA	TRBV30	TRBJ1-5	TGTGCCTGGAGTCAAGACAGCAATCAGCCCCAGCATTTT	CAWSQDSNQPQHF
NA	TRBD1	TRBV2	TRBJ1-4	TGTGCCAGCAGAATAAGACAGGGGGCTAATGAAAAACTGTTTTTT	CASRIRQGANEKLFF
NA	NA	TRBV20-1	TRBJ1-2	TGCAGTGCTAGAGACGAGGGCTTCTACACCTTC	CSARDEGFYTF
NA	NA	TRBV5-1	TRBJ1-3	TGCGCCAGCAGCTTGGAAGGGGGGCGATCGGGAAACACCATATATTTT	CASSLEGGRSGNTIYF
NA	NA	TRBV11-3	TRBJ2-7	TGTGCCAGCAGCCCTCAGGGGATCCGTTCAGGCGAGCAGTACTTC	CASSPQGIRSGEQYF
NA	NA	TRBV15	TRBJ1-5	TGTGCCACCAGCACGGCCCCCCAGGGAAATCAGCCCCAGCATTTT	CATSTAPQGNQPQHF
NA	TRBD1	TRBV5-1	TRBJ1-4	TGCGCCAGCAGCACGGGACAGGGAAATGAAAAACTGTTTTTT	CASSTGQGNEKLFF
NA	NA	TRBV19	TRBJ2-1	TGTGCCAGTACCAATAGGGGTGCCGATGAGCAGTTCTTC	CASTNRGADEQFF
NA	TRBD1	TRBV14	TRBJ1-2	TGTGCCAGCAGCCAATACAGGGGTGGAGGCTACACCTTC	CASSQYRGGGYTF
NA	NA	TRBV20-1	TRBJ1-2	TGCAGTGCCCCCGTTCTCGGTGGCTACACCTTC	CSAPVLGGYTF
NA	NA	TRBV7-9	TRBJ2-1	TGTGCCAGCAGAATCCTGGGAGATGAGCAGTTCTTC	CASRILGDEQFF
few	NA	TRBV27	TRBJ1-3	TGTGCCAGCAGTTCCGGACAGAGAGGAAACACCATATATTTT	CASSSGQRGNTIYF
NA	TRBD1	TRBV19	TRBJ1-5	TGTGCCAGTAGTATAGCCCCTCGACAGGGGCGGATTAATCAGCCCCAGCATTTT	CASSIAPRQGRINQPQHF
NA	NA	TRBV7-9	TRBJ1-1	TGTGCCAGCACCCCTTATACCCCCCTTAACCAGAACACTGAAGCTTTCTTT	CASTPYTPLNQNTEAFF
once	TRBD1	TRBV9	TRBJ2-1	TGTGCCAGCAGCGAACGACAGGGGCGGCGCAATGAGCAGTTCTTC	CASSERQGRRNEQFF
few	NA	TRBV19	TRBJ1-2	TGTGCCAGTAGTAAAGGGTTCGACAGGAGTATTGACGGCTACACCTTC	CASSKGFDRSIDGYTF
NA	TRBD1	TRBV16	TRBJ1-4	TGTGCCAGCAGCTACGCGACAGGGGTGGATGAAAAACTGTTTTTT	CASSYATGVDEKLFF
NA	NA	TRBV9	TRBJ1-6	TGTGCCAGCAGCGCTTATCTCAATTCACCCCTCCACTTT	CASSAYLNSPLHF
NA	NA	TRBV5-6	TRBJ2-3	TGTGCCAGCAGCCCTACCGGGGTAACCACAGATACGCAGTATTTT	CASSPTGVTTDTQYF
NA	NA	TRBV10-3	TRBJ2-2	TGTGCCATCAGTGAGGTGAGAAACACCGGGGAGCTGTTTTTT	CAISEVRNTGELFF
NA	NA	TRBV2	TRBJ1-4	TGTGCCAGCAGTGAAGCAGTAGGCACCCCAACTAATGAAAAACTGTTTTTT	CASSEAVGTPTNEKLFF
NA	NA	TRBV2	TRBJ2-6	TGTGCCAGCAGTGAAGGGACAACTGGGGCCAACGTCCTGACTTTC	CASSEGTTGANVLTF
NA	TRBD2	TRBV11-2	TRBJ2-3	TGTGCCAGCAGCGGTGGGACTAGCGTGGCCTCAGATACGCAGTATTTT	CASSGGTSVASDTQYF
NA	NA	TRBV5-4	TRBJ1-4	TGTGCCAGCAGCGCACGGACGGCTGCAACTAATGAAAAACTGTTTTTT	CASSARTAATNEKLFF
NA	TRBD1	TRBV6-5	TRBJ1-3	TGTGCCAGCAGTCGACAGGGGACCCCTGGAAACACCATATATTTT	CASSRQGTPGNTIYF
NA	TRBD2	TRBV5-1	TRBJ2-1	TGCGCCAGCAGCTTGGTAGCGTCTAGCGGGGTCCGTAGTGAGCAGTTCTTC	CASSLVASSGVRSEQFF
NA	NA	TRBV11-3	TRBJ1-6	TGTGCCAGCAGCTTGACAGTCTCCTATAATTCACCCCTCCACTTT	CASSLTVSYNSPLHF
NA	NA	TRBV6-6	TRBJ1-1	TGTGCCAGCAGGACAGTAAACACTGAAGCTTTCTTT	CASRTVNTEAFF
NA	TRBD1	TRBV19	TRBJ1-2	TGTGCCAGTAGTCCCCGGACAGGGGGCTACACCTTC	CASSPRTGGYTF
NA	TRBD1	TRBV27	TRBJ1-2	TGTGCCAGCAGTTTATTGGGACAGGGGTTCTATGGCTACACCTTC	CASSLLGQGFYGYTF
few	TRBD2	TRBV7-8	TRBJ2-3	TGTGCCAGCAGGGGACTAGCTGTATCGGATACGCAGTATTTT	CASRGLAVSDTQYF
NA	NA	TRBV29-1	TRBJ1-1	TGCAGCGTCAAAGGAGGGGGCACTGAAGCTTTCTTT	CSVKGGGTEAFF